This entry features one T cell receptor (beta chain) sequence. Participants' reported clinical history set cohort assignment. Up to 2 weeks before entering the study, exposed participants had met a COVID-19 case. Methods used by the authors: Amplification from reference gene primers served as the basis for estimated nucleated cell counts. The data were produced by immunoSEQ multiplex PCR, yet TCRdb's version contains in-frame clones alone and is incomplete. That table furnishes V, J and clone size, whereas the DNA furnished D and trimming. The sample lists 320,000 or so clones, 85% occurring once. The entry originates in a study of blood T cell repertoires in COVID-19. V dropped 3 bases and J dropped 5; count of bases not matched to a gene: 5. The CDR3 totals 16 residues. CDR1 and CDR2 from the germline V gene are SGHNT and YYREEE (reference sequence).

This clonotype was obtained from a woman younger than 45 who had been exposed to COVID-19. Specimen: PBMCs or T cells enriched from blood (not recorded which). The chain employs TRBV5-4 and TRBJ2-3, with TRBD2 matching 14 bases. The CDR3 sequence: CASSWRLAGGEDTQYF. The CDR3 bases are TGTGCCAGCAGCTGGAGACTAGCGGGAGGGGAAGATACGCAGTATTTT.